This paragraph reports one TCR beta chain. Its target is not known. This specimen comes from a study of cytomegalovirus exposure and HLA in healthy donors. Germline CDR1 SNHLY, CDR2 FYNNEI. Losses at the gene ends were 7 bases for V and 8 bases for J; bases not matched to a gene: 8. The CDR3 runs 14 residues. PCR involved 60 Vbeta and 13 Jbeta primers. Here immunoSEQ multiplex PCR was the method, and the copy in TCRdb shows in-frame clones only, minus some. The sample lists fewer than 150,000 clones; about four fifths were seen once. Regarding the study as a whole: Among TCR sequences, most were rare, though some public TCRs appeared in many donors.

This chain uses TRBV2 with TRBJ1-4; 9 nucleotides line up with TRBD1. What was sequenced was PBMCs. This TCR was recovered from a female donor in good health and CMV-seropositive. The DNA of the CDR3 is TGTGCCAGCACATGGGACAGGGCTTCGGAAAAACTGTTTTTT. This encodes CASTWDRASEKLFF.